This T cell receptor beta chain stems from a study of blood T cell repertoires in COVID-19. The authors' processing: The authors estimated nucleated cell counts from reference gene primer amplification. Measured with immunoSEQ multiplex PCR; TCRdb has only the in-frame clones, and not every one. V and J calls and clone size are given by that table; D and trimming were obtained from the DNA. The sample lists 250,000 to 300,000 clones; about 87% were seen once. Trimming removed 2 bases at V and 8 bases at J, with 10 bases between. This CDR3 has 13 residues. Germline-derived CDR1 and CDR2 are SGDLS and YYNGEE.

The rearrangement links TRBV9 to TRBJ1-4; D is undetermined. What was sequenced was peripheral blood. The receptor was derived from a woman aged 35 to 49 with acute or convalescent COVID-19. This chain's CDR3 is CASSVAAEEKLFF. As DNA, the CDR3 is TGTGCCAGCAGCGTTGCGGCAGAGGAAAAACTGTTTTTT. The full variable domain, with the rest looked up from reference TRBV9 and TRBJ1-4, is DSGVTQTPKHLITATGQRVTLRCSPRSGDLSVYWYQQSLDQGLQFLIQYYNGEERAKGNILERFSAQQFPDLHSELNLSSLELGDSALYFCASSVAAEEKLFFGSGTQLSVL.